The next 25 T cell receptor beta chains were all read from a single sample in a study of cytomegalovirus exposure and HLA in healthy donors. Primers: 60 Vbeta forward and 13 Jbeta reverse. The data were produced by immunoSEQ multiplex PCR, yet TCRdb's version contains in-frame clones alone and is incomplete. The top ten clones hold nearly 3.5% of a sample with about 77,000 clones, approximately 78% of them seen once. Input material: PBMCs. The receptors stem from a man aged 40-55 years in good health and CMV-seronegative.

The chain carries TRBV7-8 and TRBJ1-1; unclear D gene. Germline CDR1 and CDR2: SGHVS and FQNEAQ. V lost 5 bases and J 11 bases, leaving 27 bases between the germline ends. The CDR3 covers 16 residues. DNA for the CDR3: TGTGCCAGCAGCCTGCCCCGGGATAGCAACACCTTGGGGGCTTTCTTT. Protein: CASSLPRDSNTLGAFF.

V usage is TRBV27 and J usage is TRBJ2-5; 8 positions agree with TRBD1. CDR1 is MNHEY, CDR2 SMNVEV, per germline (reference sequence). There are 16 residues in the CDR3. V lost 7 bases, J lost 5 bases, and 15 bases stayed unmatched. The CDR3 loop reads CASTPLSQGAEETQYF. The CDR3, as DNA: TGTGCCAGCACCCCCCTAAGCCAGGGGGCAGAGGAGACCCAGTACTTC.

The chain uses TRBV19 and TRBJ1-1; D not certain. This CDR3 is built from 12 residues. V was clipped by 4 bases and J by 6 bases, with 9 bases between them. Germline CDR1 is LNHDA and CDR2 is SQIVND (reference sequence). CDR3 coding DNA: TGTGCCAGTAGTAGAGGGCGCGCTGAAGCTTTCTTT. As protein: CASSRGRAEAFF.

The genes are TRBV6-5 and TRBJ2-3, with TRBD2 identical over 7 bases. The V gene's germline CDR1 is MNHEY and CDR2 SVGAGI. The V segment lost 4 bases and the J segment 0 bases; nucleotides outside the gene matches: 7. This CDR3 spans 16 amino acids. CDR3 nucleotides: TGTGCCAGCAGTTCCTTAGCGGGCCGAAGCACAGATACGCAGTATTTT. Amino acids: CASSSLAGRSTDTQYF.

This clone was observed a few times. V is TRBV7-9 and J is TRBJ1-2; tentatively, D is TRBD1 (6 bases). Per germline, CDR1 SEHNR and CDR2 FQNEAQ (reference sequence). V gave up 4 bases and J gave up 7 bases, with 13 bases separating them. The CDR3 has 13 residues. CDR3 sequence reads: CASSSGTPAGYTF. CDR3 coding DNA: TGTGCCAGCAGCTCTGGGACACCGGCTGGCTACACCTTC.

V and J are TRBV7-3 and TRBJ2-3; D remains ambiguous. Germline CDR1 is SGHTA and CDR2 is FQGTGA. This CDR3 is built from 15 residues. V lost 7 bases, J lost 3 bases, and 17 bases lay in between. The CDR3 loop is CASTQEFVPTDTQYF. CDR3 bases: TGTGCCAGCACCCAGGAATTCGTCCCGACAGATACGCAGTATTTT.

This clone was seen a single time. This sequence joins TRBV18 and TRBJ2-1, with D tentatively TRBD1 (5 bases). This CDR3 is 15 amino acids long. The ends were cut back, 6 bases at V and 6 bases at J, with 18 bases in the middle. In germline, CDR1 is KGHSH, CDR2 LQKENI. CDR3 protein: CASSILLGLANEQFF. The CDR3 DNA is TGTGCCAGCTCCATTCTGTTGGGGCTTGCCAATGAGCAGTTCTTC.

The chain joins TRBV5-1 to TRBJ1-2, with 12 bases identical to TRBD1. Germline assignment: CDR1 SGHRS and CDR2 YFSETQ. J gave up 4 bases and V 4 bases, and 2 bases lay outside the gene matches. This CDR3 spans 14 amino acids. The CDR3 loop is CASSEGQGAYGYTF. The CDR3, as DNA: TGCGCCAGCAGCGAGGGACAGGGGGCCTATGGCTACACCTTC.

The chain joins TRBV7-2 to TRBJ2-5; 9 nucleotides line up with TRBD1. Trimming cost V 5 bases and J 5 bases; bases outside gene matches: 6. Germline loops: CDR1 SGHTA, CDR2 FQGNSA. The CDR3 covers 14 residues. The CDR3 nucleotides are TGTGCCAGCAGCCCGGGGACAGGGTGGGAGACCCAGTACTTC. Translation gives CASSPGTGWETQYF.

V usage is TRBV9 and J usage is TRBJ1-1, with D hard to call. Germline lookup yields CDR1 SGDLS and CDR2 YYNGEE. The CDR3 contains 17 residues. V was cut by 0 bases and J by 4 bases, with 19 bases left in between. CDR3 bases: TGTGCCAGCAGCGTAGGGGCAGGCAACCTTGAAAGCACTGAAGCTTTCTTT. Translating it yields CASSVGAGNLESTEAFF.

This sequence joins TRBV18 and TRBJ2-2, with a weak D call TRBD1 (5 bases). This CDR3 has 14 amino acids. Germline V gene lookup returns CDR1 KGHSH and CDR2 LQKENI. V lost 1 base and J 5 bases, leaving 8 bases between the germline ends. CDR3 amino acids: CASSPQGVTGELFF. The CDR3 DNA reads TGTGCCAGCTCACCACAAGGGGTGACCGGGGAGCTGTTTTTT.

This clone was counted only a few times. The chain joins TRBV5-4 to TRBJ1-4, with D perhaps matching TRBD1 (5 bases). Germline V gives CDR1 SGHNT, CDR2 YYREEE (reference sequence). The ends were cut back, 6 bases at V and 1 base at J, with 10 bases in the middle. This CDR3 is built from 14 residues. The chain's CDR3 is CASTFGGTNEKLFF. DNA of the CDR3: TGTGCCAGCACCTTCGGGGGAACTAATGAAAAACTGTTTTTT.

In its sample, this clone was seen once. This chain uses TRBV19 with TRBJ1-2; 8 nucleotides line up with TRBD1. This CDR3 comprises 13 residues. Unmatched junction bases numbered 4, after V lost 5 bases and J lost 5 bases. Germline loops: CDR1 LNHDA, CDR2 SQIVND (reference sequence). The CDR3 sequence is CASSPDRAYGYTF. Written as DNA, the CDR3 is TGTGCCAGTAGTCCGGACAGGGCATATGGCTACACCTTC.

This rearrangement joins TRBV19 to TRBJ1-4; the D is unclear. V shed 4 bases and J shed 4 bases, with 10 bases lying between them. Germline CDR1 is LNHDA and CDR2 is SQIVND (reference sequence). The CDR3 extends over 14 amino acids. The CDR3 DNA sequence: TGTGCCAGTAGTAGGGCAGCTTTTAATGAAAAACTGTTTTTT. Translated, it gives CASSRAAFNEKLFF. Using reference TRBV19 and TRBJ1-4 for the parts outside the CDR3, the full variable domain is DGGITQSPKYLFRKEGQNVTLSCEQNLNHDAMYWYRQDPGQGLRLIYYSQIVNDFQKGDIAEGYSVSREKKESFPLTVTSAQKNPTAFYLCASSRAAFNEKLFFGSGTQLSVL.

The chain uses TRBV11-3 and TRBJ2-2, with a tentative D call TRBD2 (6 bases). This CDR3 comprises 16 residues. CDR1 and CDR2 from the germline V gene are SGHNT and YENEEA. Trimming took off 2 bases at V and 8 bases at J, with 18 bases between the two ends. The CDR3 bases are TGTGCCAGCAGCTTACTAGCGTTCGTTACAGTTGGGGAGCTGTTTTTT. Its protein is CASSLLAFVTVGELFF.

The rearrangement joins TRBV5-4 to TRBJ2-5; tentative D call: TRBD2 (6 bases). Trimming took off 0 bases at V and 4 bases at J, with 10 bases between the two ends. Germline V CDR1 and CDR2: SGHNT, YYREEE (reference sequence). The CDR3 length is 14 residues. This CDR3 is CASSLVVGGETQYF. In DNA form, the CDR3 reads TGTGCCAGCAGCTTGGTCGTGGGGGGAGAGACCCAGTACTTC.

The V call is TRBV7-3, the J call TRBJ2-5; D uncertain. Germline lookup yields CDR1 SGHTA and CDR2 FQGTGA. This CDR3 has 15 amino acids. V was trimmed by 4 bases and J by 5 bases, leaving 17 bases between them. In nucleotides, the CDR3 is TGTGCCAGCAGCTCCCTCACAAGAAATGTGGAGACCCAGTACTTC. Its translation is CASSSLTRNVETQYF. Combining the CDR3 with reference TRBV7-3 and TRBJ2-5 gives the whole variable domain GAGVSQTPSNKVTEKGKYVELRCDPISGHTALYWYRQSLGQGPEFLIYFQGTGAADDSGLPNDRFFAVRPEGSVSTLKIQRTERGDSAVYLCASSSLTRNVETQYFGPGTRLLVL.

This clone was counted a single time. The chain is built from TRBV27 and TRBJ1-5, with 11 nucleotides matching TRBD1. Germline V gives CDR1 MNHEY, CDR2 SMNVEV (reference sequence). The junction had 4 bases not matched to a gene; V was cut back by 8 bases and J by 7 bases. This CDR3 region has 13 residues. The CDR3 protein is CASAGTGGQPQHF. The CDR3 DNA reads TGTGCCAGCGCTGGGACAGGGGGGCAGCCCCAGCATTTT.

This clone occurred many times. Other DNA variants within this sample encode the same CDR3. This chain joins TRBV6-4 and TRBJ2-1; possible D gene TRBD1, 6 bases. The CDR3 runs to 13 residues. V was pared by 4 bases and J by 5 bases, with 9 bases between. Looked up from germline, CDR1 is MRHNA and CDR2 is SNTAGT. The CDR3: CASSADSHNEQFF. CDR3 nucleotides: TGTGCCAGCAGTGCGGACAGCCACAATGAGCAGTTCTTC.

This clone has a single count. The CDR3 DNA reads TGTGCCAGCAGACCCGGGGGGGAGGCCGGGGAGCTGTTTTTT. Translation gives CASRPGGEAGELFF. The J gene is TRBJ2-2, the V gene TRBV7-3, with 8 bases matching TRBD2. Germline loops: CDR1 SGHTA, CDR2 FQGTGA. This CDR3 has 14 amino acids. Trimming at V came to 6 bases and at J to 6 bases, leaving 6 bases not matched to a gene.

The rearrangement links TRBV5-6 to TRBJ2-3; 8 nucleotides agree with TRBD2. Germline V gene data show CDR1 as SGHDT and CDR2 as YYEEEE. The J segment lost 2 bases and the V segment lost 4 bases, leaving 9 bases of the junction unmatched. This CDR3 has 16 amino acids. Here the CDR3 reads CASSLSGESFTDTQYF. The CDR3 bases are TGTGCCAGCAGCCTTAGCGGGGAGAGTTTCACAGATACGCAGTATTTT.

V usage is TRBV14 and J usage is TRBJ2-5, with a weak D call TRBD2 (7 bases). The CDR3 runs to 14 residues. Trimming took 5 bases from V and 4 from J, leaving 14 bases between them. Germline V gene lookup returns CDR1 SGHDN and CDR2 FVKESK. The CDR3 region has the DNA TGTGCCAGCAGCGAGAGGGGGGGCAGAGAGACCCAGTACTTC. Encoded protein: CASSERGGRETQYF.

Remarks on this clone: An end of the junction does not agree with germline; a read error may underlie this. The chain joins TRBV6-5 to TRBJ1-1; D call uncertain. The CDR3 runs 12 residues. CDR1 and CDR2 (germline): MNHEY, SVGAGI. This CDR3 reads CASGYQNTEAFF. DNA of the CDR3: TGTGCCAGCGGTTACCAAAACACTGAAGCTTTCTTT.

CDR3 loop: CASSQITGGLNTEAFF. The CDR3 coding sequence is TGCGCCAGCAGCCAAATAACAGGGGGCTTGAACACTGAAGCTTTCTTT. The chain couples TRBV4-1 to TRBJ1-1; 9 bases agree with TRBD1. Looked up from germline, CDR1 is MGHRA and CDR2 is YSYEKL. The CDR3 consists of 16 residues. Unmatched junction bases numbered 4, after V lost 2 bases and J lost 0 bases.

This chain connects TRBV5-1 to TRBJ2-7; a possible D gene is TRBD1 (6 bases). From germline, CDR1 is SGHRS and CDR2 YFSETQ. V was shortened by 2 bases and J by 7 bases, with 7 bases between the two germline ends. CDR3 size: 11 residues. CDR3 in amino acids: CASSFDREQYF. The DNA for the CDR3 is TGCGCCAGCAGCTTCGACAGGGAGCAGTACTTC. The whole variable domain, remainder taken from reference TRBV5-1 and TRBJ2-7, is KAGVTQTPRYLIKTRGQQVTLSCSPISGHRSVSWYQQTPGQGLQFLFEYFSETQRNKGNFPGRFSGRQFSNSRSEMNVSTLELGDSALYLCASSFDREQYFGPGTRLTVT.